The 4 T cell receptor beta chains below were found in one sample sequenced in a study of blood T cell repertoires in COVID-19. Assay used: immunoSEQ multiplex PCR; TCRdb lists only in-frame clones, some missing. The sample consists of fewer than 90,000 clones, around 83% of them appearing once. Source material: peripheral blood. The receptors derive from a man in his 70s with active COVID-19.

The CDR3 region has the DNA TGTGCCAGCAGCCCCCGAGAGGGCGGGAGGGGCCTCTCCTACAATGAGCAGTTCTTC. Its translation is CASSPREGGRGLSYNEQFF. This chain connects TRBV3-1 (or the pseudogene TRBV3-2) to TRBJ2-1; 9 bases agree with TRBD2. CDR1 and CDR2 from the germline V gene are LGHDT and YNNKEL (reference sequence). The CDR3 consists of 19 residues. The V gene end was trimmed by 4 bases and the J gene end by 0 bases; junction bases not matched to a gene: 13.

The DNA of the CDR3 is TGTGCCAGCAGCTTTAGCGGGAGCGGGGCAGATACGCAGTATTTT. Its protein product is CASSFSGSGADTQYF. The chain links TRBV5-6 to TRBJ2-3; 9 bases match TRBD2. Germline CDR1 and CDR2: SGHDT and YYEEEE. CDR3 length: 15 amino acids. The junction had 5 bases not matched to a gene; V was cut back by 2 bases and J by 4 bases.

The rearrangement uses TRBV28 and TRBJ2-3, with 9 nucleotides matching TRBD2. The CDR3 is made up of 19 amino acids. CDR1 and CDR2 (germline): MDHEN, SYDVKM. The J segment lost 2 bases and the V segment lost 2 bases, leaving 14 bases of the junction unmatched. In DNA form, the CDR3 reads TGTGCCAGCAGTTTAATGGGGGGTAGCGGGGGTATCCCCACAGATACGCAGTATTTT. It encodes CASSLMGGSGGIPTDTQYF. Complete variable domain (other parts from reference TRBV28 and TRBJ2-3): DVKVTQSSRYLVKRTGEKVFLECVQDMDHENMFWYRQDPGLGLRLIYFSYDVKMKEKGDIPEGYSVSREKKERFSLILESASTNQTSMYLCASSLMGGSGGIPTDTQYFGPGTRLTVL.

The chain has TRBV27 and TRBJ2-5; D remains ambiguous. The germline V and J ends were trimmed by 7 bases and 0 bases, with 3 bases remaining between them. Germline V CDR1 and CDR2: MNHEY, SMNVEV (reference sequence). The CDR3 spans 11 residues. The DNA for the CDR3 is TGTGCCAGCACCAACCAAGAGACCCAGTACTTC. Encoded protein: CASTNQETQYF.